This T cell receptor beta chain was identified in a study of OX40 agonist ivuxolimab in advanced cancers. On the study more broadly: Given to patients was ivuxolimab, an agonistic anti-OX40 (CD134) antibody.

Note on this clone: The antigen remains unidentified.

Clones were read by immunoSEQ multiplex PCR, and TCRdb kept only the in-frame ones, dropping some. The profile shows tens of thousands of clones, roughly 87% of them singletons. Study observations and caveats: There were also nonresponders showing low normalized T-cell clonal expansion.

The specimen comprised CD4+ or CD8+ T cells sorted from blood, sampled in a trial of the OX40 agonist ivuxolimab. The sequence was collected from an adult with an advanced solid tumor such as melanoma, head and neck, liver or kidney cancer.

The CDR3 protein is CASSKTNPAAGMWETQYF. In DNA form, the CDR3 reads TGTGCCAGCAGCAAAACCAACCCCGCGGCAGGGATGTGGGAGACCCAGTACTTC. The gene calls are TRBV7-4 and TRBJ2-5, with D possibly matching TRBD1 (5 bases). CDR3 size: 18 residues. Trimming shortened V by 5 bases and J by 5 bases, and 27 bases separated the two germline ends. Germline V gene lookup returns CDR1 SGHVT and CDR2 SQSDAQ. Looking up the rest from reference TRBV7-4 and TRBJ2-5 gives the full variable domain: GAGVSQSPRYKVAKRGRDVALRCDSISGHVTLYWYRQTLGQGSEVLTYSQSDAQRDKSGRPSGRFSAERPERSVSTLKIQRTEQGDSAVYLCASSKTNPAAGMWETQYFGPGTRLLVL.